These 10 T cell receptor beta chains were all obtained from the same sample, sequenced in a study of shared clonotypes between healthy human individuals. The method was immunoSEQ multiplex PCR; TCRdb's version includes in-frame clones alone and lacks a portion of them. The sample includes about 680,000 clones, about three quarters seen only once; the top ten take more than 1.5%. Material: memory CD4+ T cells sorted from blood. Subset described: CD45RA-negative fraction. These receptor sequences come from a woman aged 25 to 39 in good health.

The gene calls are TRBV6-1 and TRBJ1-1, with D possibly matching TRBD1 (6 bases). V was pared by 8 bases and J by 3 bases, with 13 bases between. The germline V gene encodes CDR1 MNHNS and CDR2 SASEGT. This CDR3 spans 13 amino acids. The CDR3 region has the DNA TGTGCCAGCGGGGGCAGGGTCGACACTGAAGCTTTCTTT. It encodes CASGGRVDTEAFF.

The chain has TRBV19 and TRBJ2-1; 8 bases fit TRBD2. The V and J ends lost 3 bases and 6 bases, in that order; junction bases with no gene match: 7. CDR1 is LNHDA and CDR2 is SQIVND in the germline V gene (reference sequence). The CDR3 loop spans 15 amino acids. CDR3 in DNA: TGTGCCAGTAGTATCCAAGCGGGAGAAGGCAATGAGCAGTTCTTC. Translation: CASSIQAGEGNEQFF.

The chain has TRBV4-1 and TRBJ2-1, with TRBD2 matching 8 bases. CDR1 is MGHRA and CDR2 is YSYEKL in the germline V gene. J lost 9 bases, V lost 2 bases, and 9 bases had no gene match. The CDR3 runs 15 residues. The CDR3 bases are TGCGCCAGCAGCCAACGAGCGGGAGACGTGGCTGAGCAGTTCTTC. As protein: CASSQRAGDVAEQFF.

The CDR3 here is CASSDDGSGSGELFF. CDR3 coding DNA: TGCGCCAGCAGTGATGACGGGAGCGGCTCCGGGGAGCTGTTTTTT. V and J are TRBV10-1 and TRBJ2-2, with TRBD2 as a possible D gene (6 bases). Germline V CDR1 and CDR2: WNHNN, SYGVQD (reference sequence). V lost 3 bases, J lost 6 bases, and 14 bases lay in between. There are 15 residues in the CDR3.

This clone appeared a single time. The CDR3 DNA follows: TGCGCCAGCAGCGACTCAGGGATTTCCGCCACTGAAGCTTTCTTT. Its translation is CASSDSGISATEAFF. The chain couples TRBV5-1 to TRBJ1-1; D is perhaps TRBD1 (5 bases). V gave up 4 bases and J gave up 4 bases, with 17 bases separating them. From germline, CDR1 is SGHRS and CDR2 YFSETQ. The CDR3 is 15 amino acids.

The chain has TRBV11-1 and TRBJ2-1, with 15 bases lining up with TRBD2. This CDR3 spans 19 amino acids. Germline CDR1 is SGHAT and CDR2 is FQDESV (reference sequence). Germline trimming cut 5 bases from V and 2 bases from J; bases unmatched to any gene: 10. The CDR3 DNA is TGTGCCAGCAGCCACTCCGCGGGACTAGCGGGAGGTACCTACAATGAGCAGTTCTTC. Residues: CASSHSAGLAGGTYNEQFF.

This sequence joins TRBV19 and TRBJ1-3; D is ambiguous. V was clipped by 5 bases and J by 0 bases, with 11 bases between them. Looked up from germline, CDR1 is LNHDA and CDR2 is SQIVND (reference sequence). The CDR3 is made up of 15 amino acids. The CDR3 nucleotides are TGTGCCAGTAGTTTAGGGTATCGCTCTGGAAACACCATATATTTT. This translates into CASSLGYRSGNTIYF. Complete variable domain (other parts from reference TRBV19 and TRBJ1-3): DGGITQSPKYLFRKEGQNVTLSCEQNLNHDAMYWYRQDPGQGLRLIYYSQIVNDFQKGDIAEGYSVSREKKESFPLTVTSAQKNPTAFYLCASSLGYRSGNTIYFGEGSWLTVV.

The chain employs TRBV10-1 and TRBJ1-5; no reliable D call. The CDR3 length is 13 residues. V was cut by 4 bases and J by 2 bases, with 6 bases left in between. Germline CDR1 reads WNHNN; CDR2 reads SYGVQD (reference sequence). CDR3 amino acids: CASSVGGNQPQHF. The CDR3 nucleotides are TGCGCCAGCAGTGTTGGCGGCAATCAGCCCCAGCATTTT.

The rearrangement joins TRBV7-8 to TRBJ1-2; TRBD1 is a possible D gene (5 bases). The CDR3 is 12 amino acids. In germline, CDR1 is SGHVS, CDR2 FQNEAQ. V lost 3 bases and J 7 bases, leaving 9 bases between the germline ends. The CDR3 DNA reads TGTGCCAGCAGCTTCCAGGGTGGTGGCTACACCTTC. It specifies CASSFQGGGYTF.

V and J are TRBV6-4 and TRBJ2-3; 10 nucleotides align to TRBD2. Looked up from germline, CDR1 is MRHNA and CDR2 is SNTAGT. J lost 4 bases, V lost 0 bases, and 1 base had no gene match. The CDR3 is 15 amino acids. CDR3 coding DNA: TGTGCCAGCAGTGACTCGACTAGCGGGCCAGATACGCAGTATTTT. It encodes CASSDSTSGPDTQYF.